This TCR beta chain was observed in a study of blood T cell repertoires in COVID-19. The trim removed 6 bases at V and 6 bases at J, leaving 9 bases unmatched. The CDR3 length is 14 residues. Germline V lookup: CDR1 MGHRA, CDR2 YSYEKL. Clones were read by immunoSEQ multiplex PCR, and TCRdb kept only the in-frame ones, dropping some. The sample includes around 370,000 clones, 88% of them seen just once. The sequence was collected from a woman aged 18-35 years who had recovered from COVID-19. The sequencing input was PBMCs or T cells enriched from blood (not recorded which). The chain carries TRBV4-1 and TRBJ1-1; 8 nucleotides match TRBD1. CDR3 bases: TGCGCCAGCAGTCCAGACAGGGGAACACCTGAAGCTTTCTTT. Its translation: CASSPDRGTPEAFF.